These 21 T cell receptor beta chains share one sample of origin, sequenced in a study of control samples from healthy donors and cancer patients. Assay used: immunoSEQ multiplex PCR; TCRdb lists only in-frame clones, some missing. The repertoire holds about 180,000 clones, with 90% as singletons. The sample was blood. These receptors all come from a woman aged 45-65 years in good health.

This rearrangement joins TRBV3-1 (or the pseudogene TRBV3-2) to TRBJ1-5; D is ambiguous. The CDR3 is 13 amino acids. CDR1 is LGHDT and CDR2 is YNNKEL in the germline V gene (reference sequence). With 2 bases removed from V and 6 bases from J, the gap between germline ends came to 8 bases. This chain's CDR3 is CASSQTRVQPQHF. The CDR3 DNA sequence: TGTGCCAGCAGCCAAACTCGAGTTCAGCCCCAGCATTTT.

V usage is TRBV27 and J usage is TRBJ2-1; D remains ambiguous. The CDR3 runs 15 residues. Germline V gene sequence: CDR1 MNHEY, CDR2 SMNVEV (reference sequence). V lost 3 bases, J lost 8 bases, and 17 bases lay in between. The CDR3 protein is CASSFVRMRLDEQFF. CDR3 DNA: TGTGCCAGCAGTTTCGTAAGGATGCGGCTTGATGAGCAGTTCTTC.

The chain couples TRBV5-6 to TRBJ1-2; weak D call: TRBD1 (5 bases). This CDR3 contains 13 residues. V dropped 7 bases and J dropped 6 bases, with 16 bases sitting between them. Germline CDR1 is SGHDT and CDR2 is YYEEEE. Written as DNA, the CDR3 is TGTGCCAGCCGACGATGGGGGAACAATGGCTACACCTTC. Its translation is CASRRWGNNGYTF.

V usage is TRBV19 and J usage is TRBJ2-7; D not certain. Trimming removed 4 bases at V and 2 bases at J, with 18 bases between. The CDR3 is 16 residues long. The germline gives CDR1 LNHDA, CDR2 SQIVND (reference sequence). The DNA of the CDR3 is TGTGCCAGTAGTACCGCCTCGGACGGAACCCCCTACGAGCAGTACTTC. It yields the protein CASSTASDGTPYEQYF. Combining the CDR3 with reference TRBV19 and TRBJ2-7 gives the whole variable domain DGGITQSPKYLFRKEGQNVTLSCEQNLNHDAMYWYRQDPGQGLRLIYYSQIVNDFQKGDIAEGYSVSREKKESFPLTVTSAQKNPTAFYLCASSTASDGTPYEQYFGPGTRLTVT.

This clone was observed a few times. The chain combines TRBV19 with TRBJ1-5, with D maybe TRBD1 (5 bases). Germline V CDR1 and CDR2: LNHDA, SQIVND (reference sequence). This CDR3 is built from 14 residues. V dropped 9 bases and J dropped 5 bases, with 17 bases sitting between them. The CDR3 nucleotides are TGTGCCAGCAAGGACATGGGGTATGATCAGCCCCAGCATTTT. Its protein product is CASKDMGYDQPQHF.

This clone was counted once. The chain employs TRBV7-2 and TRBJ1-5, with unresolved D. The germline gives CDR1 SGHTA, CDR2 FQGNSA. This CDR3 contains 16 residues. V lost 0 bases to trimming and J lost 0 bases, with 9 bases between them. The CDR3 reads CASSLALGYSNQPQHF. CDR3 nucleotides: TGTGCCAGCAGCTTAGCGTTAGGTTATAGCAATCAGCCCCAGCATTTT.

The chain has TRBV3-1 (or the pseudogene TRBV3-2) and TRBJ1-3; 9 bases are shared with TRBD1. Germline assignment: CDR1 LGHDT and CDR2 YNNKEL (reference sequence). With 1 base clipped from V and 4 bases from J, the junction kept 2 bases outside the gene matches. The CDR3 loop spans 15 amino acids. CDR3 in DNA: TGTGCCAGCAGCCAAGGGACAGGGGTGGGAAACACCATATATTTT. Protein sequence: CASSQGTGVGNTIYF.

The J gene is TRBJ2-1, the V gene TRBV7-3, with 13 bases fitting TRBD2. Per the germline V gene, CDR1 is SGHTA and CDR2 is FQGTGA. The CDR3 contains 17 residues. The ends lost 1 base at V and 0 bases at J; junction bases unmatched: 0. The CDR3 coding sequence is TGTGCCAGCAGCTTAAGGACTAGCGGGAGCTCCTACAATGAGCAGTTCTTC. This encodes CASSLRTSGSSYNEQFF.

As DNA, the CDR3 is TGTGCCAGCAGTCCCCTCGGTTCCGGGGAGCTGTTTTTT. As protein: CASSPLGSGELFF. The gene calls are TRBV28 and TRBJ2-2; no definite D call. The CDR3 spans 13 residues. Germline CDR1 reads MDHEN; CDR2 reads SYDVKM. V was shortened by 5 bases and J by 6 bases, with 10 bases between the two germline ends.

The chain links TRBV4-2 to TRBJ2-2; 7 bases fit TRBD2. This CDR3 comprises 17 residues. In germline, CDR1 is LGHNA, CDR2 YNFKEQ. V lost 0 bases to trimming and J lost 5 bases; unmatched junction nucleotides: 9. CDR3 amino acids: CASSQESIAGPTGELFF. The CDR3 coding sequence is TGTGCCAGCAGCCAAGAAAGCATAGCGGGTCCGACCGGGGAGCTGTTTTTT.

V usage is TRBV24-1 and J usage is TRBJ2-3, with D uncertain. This CDR3 comprises 13 residues. Per the germline V gene, CDR1 is KGHDR and CDR2 is SFDVKD. Trimming shortened V by 3 bases and J by 6 bases, and 9 bases separated the two germline ends. The CDR3 DNA reads as TGTGCCACCAGTGATAACCTACAGGATACGCAGTATTTT. This translates into CATSDNLQDTQYF.

This rearrangement joins TRBV4-1 to TRBJ2-2, with D maybe TRBD2 (5 bases). Trimming left V 1 base short and J 0 bases short, with 6 bases between. The length of the CDR3 is 15 residues. CDR1 and CDR2 from the germline V gene are MGHRA and YSYEKL. The DNA of the CDR3 is TGCGCCAGCAGCCAAGCCGGGGCGAACACCGGGGAGCTGTTTTTT. Translating gives CASSQAGANTGELFF.

The table lists this clone with a few counts. This sequence joins TRBV5-1 and TRBJ1-5, with D hard to call. The CDR3 totals 14 residues. Trimming stripped 0 bases from V and 3 bases from J, with 7 bases between. Germline V gene sequence: CDR1 SGHRS, CDR2 YFSETQ. The chain's CDR3 is CASSLDGVNQPQHF. CDR3 nucleotide sequence: TGCGCCAGCAGCTTGGACGGAGTCAATCAGCCCCAGCATTTT.

This rearrangement joins TRBV29-1 to TRBJ1-2, with D perhaps TRBD1 (5 bases). The V end was cut by 7 bases, the J end by 5 bases, with 29 bases between. CDR1 and CDR2 from the germline V gene are SQVTM and ANQGSEA. The CDR3 sequence is 17 residues long. CDR3 in amino acids: CSAIIGPGPGITYGYTF. The DNA for the CDR3 is TGCAGCGCCATTATCGGCCCAGGTCCAGGGATTACGTATGGCTACACCTTC.

J is TRBJ2-5 and V is TRBV14; TRBD1 agrees at 8 bases. This CDR3 contains 16 residues. Germline V CDR1 and CDR2: SGHDN, FVKESK. V trimming: 2 bases; J trimming: 5 bases; junction bases outside the gene matches: 10. The CDR3 region has the DNA TGTGCCAGCAGCCAATTCCAGGGGGCAGTTTGGGAGACCCAGTACTTC. Residues: CASSQFQGAVWETQYF. Variable domain in full (rest from reference TRBV14 and TRBJ2-5): EAGVTQFPSHSVIEKGQTVTLRCDPISGHDNLYWYRRVMGKEIKFLLHFVKESKQDESGMPNNRFLAERTGGTYSTLKVQPAELEDSGVYFCASSQFQGAVWETQYFGPGTRLLVL.

The rearrangement joins TRBV15 to TRBJ2-5; TRBD1 matches at 7 bases. Germline CDR1 reads LNHNV; CDR2 reads YYDKDF (reference sequence). The CDR3 has 13 residues. Trimming cost V 8 bases and J 1 base; bases outside gene matches: 4. CDR3 residues: CATQGQLQETQYF. The CDR3 coding sequence is TGTGCCACCCAGGGACAGCTCCAAGAGACCCAGTACTTC.

V and J are TRBV6-6 and TRBJ1-6, with D tentatively TRBD1 (5 bases). Trimming stripped 6 bases from V and 3 bases from J, with 15 bases between. The germline CDR1 and CDR2 sequences are MNHNY and SVGAGI (reference sequence). This CDR3 has 16 amino acids. The CDR3 DNA sequence: TGTGCCAGCAGCACAACCGACAGTTACTATAATTCACCCCTCCACTTT. Translating gives CASSTTDSYYNSPLHF.

The chain links TRBV21-1 to TRBJ2-7; the D call TRBD1 from the table was never checked on the DNA. TRBV21-1 is assigned pseudogene status. This CDR3 has 16 amino acids. Here the CDR3 reads CASSHKGGQSKYEQYF. The CDR3 DNA is TGTGCCAGCAGCCACAAAGGCGGACAGAGCAAATACGAGCAGTACTTC.

This clone was observed once. The rearrangement joins TRBV19 to TRBJ2-7, with 9 bases aligning to TRBD1. Losses at the gene ends were 4 bases for V and 5 bases for J; bases not matched to a gene: 9. CDR1 is LNHDA, CDR2 SQIVND, per germline (reference sequence). CDR3 size: 15 residues. The DNA for the CDR3 is TGTGCCAGTAGTACAAAGACAGGGGGAGGCCACGAGCAGTACTTC. It encodes CASSTKTGGGHEQYF. The variable domain in full, with the rest retrieved from reference TRBV19 and TRBJ2-7, is DGGITQSPKYLFRKEGQNVTLSCEQNLNHDAMYWYRQDPGQGLRLIYYSQIVNDFQKGDIAEGYSVSREKKESFPLTVTSAQKNPTAFYLCASSTKTGGGHEQYFGPGTRLTVT.

The rearrangement uses TRBV2 and TRBJ1-4; no clear D gene. Germline V CDR1 and CDR2: SNHLY, FYNNEI. The ends were cut back, 4 bases at V and 5 bases at J, with 5 bases in the middle. The CDR3 has 12 residues. The CDR3 reads CASSAGNEKLFF. CDR3 nucleotides: TGTGCCAGCAGTGCTGGGAATGAAAAACTGTTTTTT. Complete variable domain (other parts from reference TRBV2 and TRBJ1-4): EPEVTQTPSHQVTQMGQEVILRCVPISNHLYFYWYRQILGQKVEFLVSFYNNEISEKSEIFDDQFSVERPDGSNFTLKIRSTKLEDSAMYFCASSAGNEKLFFGSGTQLSVL.

This rearrangement joins TRBV7-2 to TRBJ2-4, with TRBD1 matching 7 bases. CDR3 length equals 15 residues. Germline CDR1 and CDR2: SGHTA and FQGNSA. V trimming: 5 bases; J trimming: 5 bases; junction bases outside the gene matches: 9. This CDR3 is CASSPQQGFENIQYF. CDR3 sequence (DNA): TGTGCCAGCAGCCCGCAACAGGGGTTCGAAAACATTCAGTACTTC.